The next 31 T cell receptor beta chains were all read from a single sample in a study of tumor-infiltrating lymphocytes in primary liver carcinoma. Constant-region priming of approximately 0.55 ug total RNA yielded TCR beta cDNA. Employing slightly modified ARM-PCR, three nested multiplex PCR rounds were run, and these gave rise to the TCR beta libraries. Both of the initial two PCR rounds ran for approximately 10 cycles and employed TRBV1-TRBV30 forward primers alongside a C-beta reverse primer. TCRdb reprocessed the multiplex PCR reads via MiXCR and lists one record per CDR3 protein. The sample consists of more than 85,000 distinct CDR3 sequences, roughly 85% of them appearing once. From about 19-30 mg of unsorted bulk tissue, DNA and RNA were co-extracted together. Sequenced input: liver tumor tissue from sampling region 3. The subset here: tumor region T3, left-lateral pole. All receptors derive from a man aged 40-49 years with primary liver carcinoma and hepatitis B virus infection.

Concerning this clonotype: The junction departs from the called germline gene at one end, perhaps through a read error. The gene calls are TRBV4-2 and TRBJ2-7; 7 bases are a match to TRBD2. CDR3 length: 15 amino acids. Germline V gene lookup returns CDR1 LGHNA and CDR2 YNFKEQ. The CDR3 is CASSQELAVVYEEYF. The CDR3 region has the DNA TGTGCTAGCAGCCAAGAGCTAGCGGTTGTTTACGAGGAGTACTTC.

Concerning this clonotype: This is likely a read error, given that the CDR3 carries no conserved phenylalanine or tryptophan at its end. The chain carries TRBV4-2 and TRBJ2-7; 8 bases align to TRBD2. The CDR3 is 16 amino acids. Germline V gene sequence: CDR1 LGHNA, CDR2 YNFKEQ. CDR3 loop: CASSQDRASGYYEQYY. The CDR3 DNA follows: TGTGCTAGCAGCCAAGATAGGGCTAGCGGGTACTACGAGCAGTACTAC.

Note on this clonotype: Sequence at one end of the junction differs from germline and may be a read error. J is TRBJ1-1 and V is TRBV29-1; D gene ambiguous. The V gene's germline CDR1 is SQVTM and CDR2 ANQGSEA. CDR3 size: 15 residues. CDR3 loop: CSVGPGWAMNTEALF. The CDR3 DNA reads as TGCAGTGTTGGACCCGGGTGGGCCATGAACACTGAAGCTCTCTTT.

V and J are TRBV6-6 and TRBJ2-1; D possibly corresponds to TRBD1 (7 bases). Germline V CDR1 and CDR2: MNHNY, SVGAGI (reference sequence). This CDR3 is built from 16 residues. The ends were cut back, 9 bases at V and 9 bases at J, with 27 bases in the middle. CDR3 residues: CASRTKGGPIGSEQFF. For the CDR3, the DNA is TGTGCCAGTAGGACTAAAGGGGGCCCGATTGGCAGTGAGCAGTTCTTC.

To note about this clonotype: The CDR3 does not close with the conserved phenylalanine or tryptophan, likely indicating a read error. The chain combines TRBV6-5 with TRBJ2-1; D gene unclear. Germline loops: CDR1 MNHEY, CDR2 SVGAGI. The V end was cut by 6 bases, the J end by 4 bases, with 19 bases between. The CDR3 covers 16 residues. This chain's CDR3 is CASSSRTPVGYNEQFL. The DNA for the CDR3 is TGTGCCAGCAGCTCACGGACCCCCGTGGGGTACAATGAGCAGTTCCTC.

As to this clonotype: Germline and junction disagree at one end, which may indicate a read error. The chain is built from TRBV11-2 and TRBJ2-1; D remains unclear. Germline CDR1 and CDR2: SGHAT and FQNNGV. The CDR3 contains 15 residues. DNA for the CDR3: TGTGCCAGCAGCTTAGTCCTCCTCCCCTACAATGGGCAGTTCTTC. It specifies CASSLVLLPYNGQFF.

On this clonotype itself: The junction shows a germline mismatch at one end, possibly a read error. The chain recombines TRBV7-9 with TRBJ2-5; D ambiguous. Germline lookup yields CDR1 SEHNR and CDR2 FQNEAQ (reference sequence). The CDR3 consists of 12 residues. CDR3 amino acids: CASSLEGETQHF. CDR3 coding DNA: TGTGCCAGCAGCTTAGAGGGCGAGACCCAGCACTTC.

The chain carries TRBV29-1 and TRBJ2-1; D remains unclear. Germline V lookup: CDR1 SQVTM, CDR2 ANQGSEA. The CDR3 runs 14 residues. V lost 7 bases and J 10 bases, leaving 23 bases between the germline ends. In DNA form, the CDR3 reads TGCAGCGCCCCAGATGGCGGCCATGTAGGAGAGCAGTTCTTC. It encodes CSAPDGGHVGEQFF.

The V and J genes are TRBV11-2 and TRBJ2-6; perhaps TRBD1 as D (7 bases). V dropped 5 bases and J dropped 6 bases, with 32 bases sitting between them. Looked up from germline, CDR1 is SGHAT and CDR2 is FQNNGV. The CDR3 sequence is 21 residues long. This CDR3 is CASSMGGDRDISLYEANVLTF. CDR3 nucleotide sequence: TGTGCCAGCAGCATGGGGGGAGACAGGGACATTTCCCTCTATGAGGCCAACGTCCTGACTTTC.

A remark on this clonotype: Germline is not matched at one junction end, which may reflect a read error. CDR3: CVSSHLDGKYGYTF. DNA of the CDR3: TGTGTCAGCAGCCACTTGGACGGCAAGTATGGCTACACCTTC. The chain combines TRBV4-2 with TRBJ1-2; no clear D. Germline V gene sequence: CDR1 LGHNA, CDR2 YNFKEQ. The CDR3 consists of 14 residues.

Of note for this clonotype: Without the conserved terminal phenylalanine or tryptophan, this CDR3 likely stems from a read error. The J gene is TRBJ2-7, the V gene TRBV4-2; perhaps D is TRBD1 or TRBD2 (5 bases each). The CDR3 is 15 residues long. Germline assignment: CDR1 LGHNA and CDR2 YNFKEQ. V was trimmed by 0 bases and J by 3 bases, leaving 12 bases between them. The CDR3, as DNA: TGTGCCAGCAGCCAAGAGGGGGATAGCCTCTACGAGCAGTACTTG. Translated: CASSQEGDSLYEQYL.

This clonotype has just one count. This chain joins TRBV29-1 and TRBJ2-2; maybe TRBD2 (5 bases). The V gene's germline CDR1 is SQVTM and CDR2 ANQGSEA. This CDR3 has 14 amino acids. V was trimmed by 4 bases and J by 4 bases, leaving 13 bases between them. CDR3 region: CSVAISASTGELFF. The CDR3, as DNA: TGCAGCGTTGCGATTAGCGCGAGCACCGGGGAGCTGTTTTTT.

J is TRBJ2-7 and V is TRBV20-1, with 9 positions matching TRBD2. The CDR3 covers 14 residues. The trim removed 8 bases at V and 1 base at J, leaving 9 bases unmatched. Germline V lookup: CDR1 DFQATT, CDR2 SNEGSKA (reference sequence). CDR3 DNA sequence: TGCAGTACTCGTAGCGGGAGCCGATCCTACGAGCAGTACTTC. This codes for CSTRSGSRSYEQYF.

This clonotype has a single count. CDR3 sequence reads: CSTRPRETGTDTQYF. Written as DNA, the CDR3 is TGCAGTACTCGGCCGCGGGAGACGGGCACAGATACGCAGTATTTT. The V call is TRBV29-1, the J call TRBJ2-3, with 7 bases lining up with TRBD2. Germline V CDR1 and CDR2: SQVTM, ANQGSEA. The CDR3 runs to 15 residues.

The chain is built from TRBV11-2 and TRBJ2-6; 8 nucleotides match TRBD1. The CDR3 is made up of 21 amino acids. Germline CDR1 is SGHAT and CDR2 is FQNNGV. As DNA, the CDR3 is TGTGGCGGTAGCATGGGGGGAGACAGGGGCATTTCCCTCTCTGGGGCCAACGTCCTGACTTTC. This gives the protein CGGSMGGDRGISLSGANVLTF. The full variable domain, with the rest looked up from reference TRBV11-2 and TRBJ2-6, is EAGVAQSPRYKIIEKRQSVAFWCNPISGHATLYWYQQILGQGPKLLIQFQNNGVVDDSQLPKDRFSAERLKGVDSTLKIQPAKLEDSAVYLCGGSMGGDRGISLSGANVLTFGAGSRLTVL.

To note about this clonotype: At one end the junction does not follow the germline gene, possibly because of a read error. The J gene is TRBJ1-1, the V gene TRBV24-1; possible D gene TRBD1, 6 bases. The germline CDR1 and CDR2 sequences are KGHDR and SFDVKD. This CDR3 has 14 residues. The DNA for the CDR3 is TGTGTCACCCGAGATACCGGACAGAACACTGAAGTTTTCTTT. Translated: CVTRDTGQNTEVFF.

Comment on this clonotype: A read error may be the cause here, since a much bigger clone is one base away. The chain joins TRBV19 to TRBJ1-1; D is uncertain. V shed 3 bases and J shed 3 bases, with 11 bases lying between them. Per germline, CDR1 LNHDA and CDR2 SQIVND (reference sequence). The CDR3 contains 14 residues. The CDR3 here is CASSIWRLDTEAFF. DNA of the CDR3: TGTGCCAGTAGTATCTGGAGGCTGGACACTGAAGCTTTCTTT.

Remarks on this clonotype: The junction departs from the called germline gene at one end, perhaps through a read error. The chain combines TRBV11-2 with TRBJ2-7, with TRBD1 matching over 9 bases. Germline V gives CDR1 SGHAT, CDR2 FQNNGV. This CDR3 is 15 amino acids long. The CDR3 reads CTSSLRWTGDNEQSF. CDR3 bases: TGTACCAGCAGCTTGCGATGGACAGGGGATAACGAGCAGTCCTTC.

This clonotype is judged medium-sized (0.01 to 0.1%). This chain connects TRBV12-3 or TRBV12-4 to TRBJ1-1; the D is unclear. The CDR3 totals 11 residues. The germline V and J ends were trimmed by 2 bases and 4 bases, with 2 bases remaining between them. CDR3 protein: CASSLTTEAFF. CDR3 bases: TGTGCCAGCAGTTTAACCACTGAAGCTTTCTTT.

As for this clonotype: A read error may produce the germline difference seen at one junction end. The J gene is TRBJ2-1, the V gene TRBV28; 9 bases are shared with TRBD2. Germline CDR1 is MDHEN and CDR2 is SYDVKM. CDR3 size: 14 residues. CDR3 sequence reads: CATLVAGAYNEQFF. The CDR3 DNA sequence: TGTGCCACCCTAGTAGCGGGAGCTTACAATGAGCAATTCTTC.

The CDR3 reads CASSQELASEQSEQFF. For the CDR3, the DNA is TGCGCCAGCAGCCAAGAGCTGGCTAGCGAGCAAAGTGAGCAGTTCTTC. The chain is built from TRBV4-1 and TRBJ2-1; D may be TRBD2 (6 bases). This CDR3 contains 16 residues. Germline-derived CDR1 and CDR2 are MGHRA and YSYEKL. The ends were cut back, 0 bases at V and 9 bases at J, with 18 bases in the middle.

Comments on this clonotype: At one boundary the junction diverges from the germline segment, which might be a read error. The chain is built from TRBV11-2 and TRBJ2-1, with TRBD2 identical over 7 bases. The germline V gene encodes CDR1 SGHAT and CDR2 FQNNGV. There are 17 residues in the CDR3. The CDR3 is CTSSLGMGGSVSDEQFF. The CDR3 DNA reads TGTACCAGTAGCTTAGGTATGGGGGGGTCGGTATCGGATGAGCAGTTCTTC.

Of note for this clonotype: A much more abundant neighbour one base away suggests this may be a read error. V is TRBV4-3 and J is TRBJ2-7, with D unresolved. Germline-derived CDR1 and CDR2 are LGHNA and YSLEER. With 7 bases removed from V and 1 base from J, the gap between germline ends came to 17 bases. The CDR3 is made up of 15 amino acids. CDR3 in amino acids: CASNLDVSSSYEQYF. The CDR3 DNA follows: TGCGCCAGCAACCTAGATGTTTCCAGTTCCTACGAGCAGTACTTC.

The chain has TRBV10-1 and TRBJ2-7; tentatively, D is TRBD2 (6 bases). Trimming cost V 7 bases and J 6 bases, with 16 bases left between them. Germline V gene lookup returns CDR1 WNHNN and CDR2 SYGVQD (reference sequence). The CDR3 spans 13 residues. The CDR3 is CASTTILGGEQYF. In DNA, the CDR3 is TGCGCCAGCACCACAATCCTGGGGGGCGAGCAGTACTTC.

This clonotype was recorded only once. The chain uses TRBV28 and TRBJ2-7; no firm D call. CDR3 length: 14 residues. Germline V gene lookup returns CDR1 MDHEN and CDR2 SYDVKM. V lost 6 bases, J lost 4 bases, and 16 bases lay in between. The CDR3 bases are TGTGCCAGCAGATGTGACAAGGCCTCTTACGAGCAGTACTTC. Protein product: CASRCDKASYEQYF.

Remarks on this clonotype: An end of the junction does not agree with germline; a read error may underlie this. This rearrangement joins TRBV12-3 or TRBV12-4 to TRBJ1-3; D unresolved. The CDR3 is made up of 16 amino acids. The CDR3 spells CASQLGREGTGNTIYF. DNA for the CDR3: TGTGCCAGCCAGCTCGGGAGAGAAGGAACTGGAAACACCATATACTTT.

With respect to this clonotype: Germline and junction disagree at one end, which may indicate a read error. This chain joins TRBV5-1 and TRBJ2-7; tentative D call: TRBD2 (6 bases). Per the germline V gene, CDR1 is SGHRS and CDR2 is YFSETQ. The CDR3 runs 15 residues. In nucleotides, the CDR3 is TGCGCCAGCAGTTCCAACGGCGGGACCTCCTACGAGCATTACTTC. Its protein is CASSSNGGTSYEHYF.

Remarks on this clonotype: The CDR3 end shows no conserved phenylalanine or tryptophan, and so a read error is likely. J is TRBJ2-5 and V is TRBV29-1; TRBD2 matches 8 bases. This CDR3 spans 14 amino acids. Germline V gene lookup returns CDR1 SQVTM and CDR2 ANQGSEA. The ends lost 7 bases at V and 7 bases at J; junction bases unmatched: 14. CDR3 nucleotide sequence: TGCAGCGCCCTCAGGAGCGGGAGTCTGGGGACCCAGTACATC. It yields the protein CSALRSGSLGTQYI.

Comment on this clonotype: A read error may account for a junction end that differs from germline. J is TRBJ2-7 and V is TRBV6-6; perhaps D is TRBD1 or TRBD2 (5 bases each). The CDR3 is made up of 16 amino acids. CDR1 is MNHNY and CDR2 is SVGAGI in the germline V gene (reference sequence). CDR3 nucleotides: TGTGCCAGTAGTTACGGGTTGGGGGACCTAGGCGACGAGCAGTACTTC. Its translation: CASSYGLGDLGDEQYF.

Comments on this clonotype: The conserved closing phenylalanine or tryptophan is absent in this CDR3, likely reflecting a read error. The chain uses TRBV6-6 and TRBJ1-1, with 10 bases lining up with TRBD1. Trimming cost V 9 bases and J 7 bases; bases outside gene matches: 11. Germline CDR1 is MNHNY and CDR2 is SVGAGI (reference sequence). The CDR3 is made up of 14 amino acids. The CDR3 loop is CASSGTGVRIEAFI. In DNA form, the CDR3 reads TGTGCCAGTAGTGGGACAGGGGTAAGGATTGAAGCTTTCATT.

The gene calls are TRBV28 and TRBJ2-7; D gene unclear. The germline V gene encodes CDR1 MDHEN and CDR2 SYDVKM. V was shortened by 6 bases and J by 4 bases, with 19 bases between the two germline ends. This CDR3 is 15 amino acids long. The DNA of the CDR3 is TGTGCCAGCAGACCGGGTAGAGTGGTGCGGTACGAGCAGTACTTC. Protein product: CASRPGRVVRYEQYF.